Following are 18 T cell receptor beta chains from one sample sequenced in a study of T cell repertoires in cytomegalovirus infection. TCRdb re-called the reads through MiXCR, storing one row per CDR3 protein. The sample includes 360,000 or so distinct CDR3 sequences, roughly 36% of them seen just once. Which antigens these TCRs recognize remains unknown. Here the sequenced sample was cultured PBMCs, taken from culture after CMV antigen stimulation. These receptors originate from a human donor in good health (CMV status not recorded). Some clones in this sample may be carry-over from other donors' samples.

This clonotype occurred a few times. The rearrangement links TRBV11-2 to TRBJ2-7; 7 bases fit TRBD2. Trimming at V came to 5 bases and at J to 2 bases, leaving 9 bases not matched to a gene. CDR3 size: 15 residues. The germline V gene has CDR1 SGHAT and CDR2 FQNNGV. The CDR3 nucleotides are TGTGCCAGCAGCCCCGGGACTACGAACGCCTACGAGCAGTACGTC. Amino acids: CASSPGTTNAYEQYV.

This clonotype was seen more than once but under ten times. The chain has TRBV6-2 or TRBV6-3 and TRBJ2-5; 9 bases are a match to TRBD1. This CDR3 has 14 residues. The V and J ends lost 7 bases and 5 bases, in that order; junction bases with no gene match: 8. Looked up from germline, CDR1 is MNHEY and CDR2 is SVGEGT. This chain's CDR3 is CASTSGTGYETQYF. CDR3 bases: TGTGCCAGCACCTCAGGGACAGGGTATGAGACCCAGTACTTC.

This clonotype turned up a few times. This chain joins TRBV10-3 and TRBJ2-5, with D perhaps matching TRBD2 (6 bases). CDR3 length: 14 residues. Trimming took 8 bases from V and 4 from J, leaving 17 bases between them. Germline V CDR1 and CDR2: ENHRY, SYGVKD. CDR3 region: CAIAPAVGGETQYF. CDR3 sequence (DNA): TGTGCCATCGCCCCAGCGGTGGGAGGAGAGACCCAGTACTTC.

The CDR3: CASSLEAAEAFF. The CDR3 nucleotides are TGTGCCAGCAGCTTAGAGGCGGCTGAAGCTTTCTTT. This chain connects TRBV11-2 to TRBJ1-1; D unresolved. Trimming removed 0 bases at V and 6 bases at J, with 5 bases between. The CDR3 extends over 12 amino acids. Germline V gene lookup returns CDR1 SGHAT and CDR2 FQNNGV.

J is TRBJ2-7 and V is TRBV20-1, with 10 nucleotides matching TRBD2. The V segment lost 6 bases and the J segment 4 bases; nucleotides outside the gene matches: 9. CDR3 size: 14 residues. Per germline, CDR1 DFQATT and CDR2 SNEGSKA (reference sequence). This CDR3 reads CSAGLASLHYEQYV. The CDR3 DNA reads TGCAGTGCGGGACTAGCGAGTCTACATTACGAGCAGTACGTC.

As for this clonotype: With a much larger clone just one base away, this may be a read error. J is TRBJ1-5 and V is TRBV12-3 or TRBV12-4; tentatively, D is TRBD1 (6 bases). This CDR3 spans 14 amino acids. CDR3 coding DNA: TGTGCCAGCCTACAGAGGGGGTTGGCTCAGTCCCAGCATTTT. Protein sequence: CASLQRGLAQSQHF.

J is TRBJ2-7 and V is TRBV19, with a tentative D call TRBD2 (6 bases). This CDR3 is 10 amino acids long. Germline V gene data show CDR1 as LNHDA and CDR2 as SQIVND (reference sequence). Trimming took 4 bases from V and 9 from J, leaving 7 bases between them. The CDR3 loop is CASSTGRQYV. The DNA of the CDR3 is TGTGCCAGTAGTACCGGGAGGCAGTACGTC.

This clonotype has ten or more counts. The rearrangement links TRBV28 to TRBJ2-3; D is perhaps TRBD2 (6 bases). The CDR3 spans 13 residues. Germline values: CDR1 MDHEN, CDR2 SYDVKM. V gave up 6 bases and J gave up 6 bases, with 13 bases separating them. CDR3: CASSRASEDTQYF. As DNA, the CDR3 is TGTGCCAGCAGCCGGGCTAGCGAGGATACGCAGTATTTT.

This clonotype has a handful of counts. The rearrangement links TRBV20-1 to TRBJ2-5; D is perhaps TRBD2 (6 bases). Germline V gene data show CDR1 as DFQATT and CDR2 as SNEGSKA (reference sequence). The CDR3 length is 15 residues. The V end lost 0 bases, the J end lost 2 bases, and 13 bases lay between the germline ends. The CDR3 sequence is CSARDQLARQETQYF. The CDR3 coding sequence is TGCAGTGCTAGAGATCAGCTAGCGCGACAAGAGACCCAGTACTTC.

The V call is TRBV5-6, the J call TRBJ1-5; 7 bases agree with TRBD1. The germline gives CDR1 SGHDT, CDR2 YYEEEE. The CDR3 runs 17 residues. The ends lost 0 bases at V and 3 bases at J; junction bases unmatched: 9. The CDR3 DNA follows: TGTGCCAGCAGCTTGGCCAGCGGGGGACAGATCAATCAGCCCCAGCATTTT. The encoded protein is CASSLASGGQINQPQHF.

CDR3 coding DNA: TGTGCCAGTAGTATAGACGCGGAAGACCGAACCCAGTACTTC. Its protein product is CASSIDAEDRTQYF. The chain uses TRBV19 and TRBJ2-5; no clear D gene. This CDR3 has 14 amino acids. The V gene's germline CDR1 is LNHDA and CDR2 SQIVND (reference sequence). The ends were cut back, 0 bases at V and 8 bases at J, with 13 bases in the middle.

V and J are TRBV2 and TRBJ1-5, with 10 bases fitting TRBD1. The trim removed 3 bases at V and 5 bases at J, leaving 1 base unmatched. This CDR3 contains 14 residues. CDR1 is SNHLY, CDR2 FYNNEI, per germline. CDR3 sequence (DNA): TGTGCCAGCAGTGAGGGACAGGGGTATCAGCCCCAGCATTTT. Amino acids: CASSEGQGYQPQHF.

This clonotype was counted once. This sequence joins TRBV19 and TRBJ1-5; D ambiguous. The V end was cut by 6 bases, the J end by 13 bases, with 10 bases between. CDR1 is LNHDA and CDR2 is SQIVND in the germline V gene (reference sequence). This CDR3 spans 10 amino acids. The DNA of the CDR3 is TGTGCCAGTAGGACAAGGTCTCAGCATTTT. Protein product: CASRTRSQHF.

The chain has TRBV12-3 or TRBV12-4 and TRBJ1-1, with D possibly TRBD1 on 5 matching bases. Trimming pared 6 bases from V and 0 bases from J, leaving 14 bases between. This CDR3 region has 15 residues. The CDR3 bases are TGTGCCAGCAGGGGGCCCCGGTCACTGAACACTGAAGCTTTCTTT. It translates to CASRGPRSLNTEAFF.

This clonotype was detected once. The chain links TRBV7-2 to TRBJ2-1; 9 bases are shared with TRBD1. Germline CDR1 and CDR2: SGHTA and FQGNSA. The CDR3 spans 18 residues. Trimming cost V 2 bases and J 2 bases; bases outside gene matches: 10. DNA of the CDR3: TGTGCCAGCAGCTTACTAGTGGGTGGGGACAGGGCCTACAATGAGCAGTTCTTC. It is translated as CASSLLVGGDRAYNEQFF.

The CDR3 loop is CASSLLGDGGPTDTQYF. The CDR3 DNA reads as TGTGCCAGCAGCTTATTGGGTGACGGGGGGCCCACAGATACGCAGTATTTT. The chain uses TRBV7-2 and TRBJ2-3; maybe TRBD2 (7 bases). Trimming took off 2 bases at V and 2 bases at J, with 17 bases between the two ends. The CDR3 is 17 residues long. Germline values: CDR1 SGHTA, CDR2 FQGNSA.

This chain uses TRBV10-3 with TRBJ2-1, with a tentative D call TRBD1 (5 bases). Trimming took 4 bases from V and 10 from J, leaving 17 bases between them. This CDR3 contains 14 residues. Germline V CDR1 and CDR2: ENHRY, SYGVKD. In nucleotides, the CDR3 is TGTGCCATCAGTGCCTCCCTAGGGGTACTCGAGCAGTTCTTC. Amino acids: CAISASLGVLEQFF.

This clonotype was recorded a few times. The gene calls are TRBV12-3 or TRBV12-4 and TRBJ2-7; TRBD1 aligns across 7 bases. The CDR3 runs 14 residues. The V gene end was trimmed by 6 bases and the J gene end by 6 bases; junction bases not matched to a gene: 11. CDR3 bases: TGTGCCAGCAGCCCACACGCGACAGGGACCGAGCAGTACGTC. This encodes CASSPHATGTEQYV.